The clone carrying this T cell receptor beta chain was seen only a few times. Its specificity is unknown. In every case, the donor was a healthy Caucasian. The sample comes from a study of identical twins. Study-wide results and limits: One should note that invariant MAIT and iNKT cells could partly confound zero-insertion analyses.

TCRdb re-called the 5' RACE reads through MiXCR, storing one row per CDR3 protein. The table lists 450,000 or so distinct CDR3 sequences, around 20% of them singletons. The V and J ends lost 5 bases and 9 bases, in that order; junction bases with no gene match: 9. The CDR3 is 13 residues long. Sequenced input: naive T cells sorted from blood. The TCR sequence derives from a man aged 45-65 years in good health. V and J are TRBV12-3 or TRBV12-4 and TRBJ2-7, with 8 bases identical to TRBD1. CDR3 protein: CASSPTGDRWQYF. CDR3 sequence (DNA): TGTGCCAGCAGTCCCACAGGGGACAGGTGGCAGTACTTC.